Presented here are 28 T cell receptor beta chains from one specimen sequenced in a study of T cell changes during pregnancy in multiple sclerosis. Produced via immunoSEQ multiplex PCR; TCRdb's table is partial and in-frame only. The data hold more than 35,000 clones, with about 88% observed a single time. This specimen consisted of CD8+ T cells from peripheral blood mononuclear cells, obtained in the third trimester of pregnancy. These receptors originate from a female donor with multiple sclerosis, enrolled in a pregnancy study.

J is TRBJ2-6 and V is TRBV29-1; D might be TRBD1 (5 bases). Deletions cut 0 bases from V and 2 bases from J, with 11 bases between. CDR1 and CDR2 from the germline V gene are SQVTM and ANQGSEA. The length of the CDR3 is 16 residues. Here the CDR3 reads CSVEDRRGPGANVLTF. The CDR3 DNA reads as TGCAGCGTTGAAGATCGAAGGGGTCCTGGGGCCAACGTCCTGACTTTC.

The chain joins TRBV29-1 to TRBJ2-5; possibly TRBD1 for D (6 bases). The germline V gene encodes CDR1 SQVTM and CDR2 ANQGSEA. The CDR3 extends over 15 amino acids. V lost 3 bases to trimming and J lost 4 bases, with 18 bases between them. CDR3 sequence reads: CSVDGAQGLLETQYF. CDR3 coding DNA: TGCAGCGTTGATGGGGCTCAGGGGTTATTAGAGACCCAGTACTTC. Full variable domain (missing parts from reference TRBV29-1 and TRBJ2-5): SAVISQKPSRDICQRGTSLTIQCQVDSQVTMMFWYRQQPGQSLTLIATANQGSEATYESGFVIDKFPISRPNLTFSTLTVSNMSPEDSSIYLCSVDGAQGLLETQYFGPGTRLLVL.

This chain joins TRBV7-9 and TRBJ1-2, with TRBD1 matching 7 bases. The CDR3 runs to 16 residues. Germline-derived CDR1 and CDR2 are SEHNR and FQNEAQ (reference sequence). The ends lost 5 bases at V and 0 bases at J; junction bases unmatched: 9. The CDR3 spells CASSQAGTDANYGYTF. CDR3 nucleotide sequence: TGTGCCAGCAGCCAAGCTGGGACAGACGCTAACTATGGCTACACCTTC.

The CDR3: CSVEHAGDYEQYF. CDR3 DNA sequence: TGCAGCGTTGAACATGCAGGGGACTACGAGCAGTACTTC. This chain uses TRBV29-1 with TRBJ2-7; D is possibly TRBD1 (6 bases). The V end lost 2 bases, the J end lost 3 bases, and 11 bases lay between the germline ends. CDR3 length: 13 amino acids. Germline V gene sequence: CDR1 SQVTM, CDR2 ANQGSEA.

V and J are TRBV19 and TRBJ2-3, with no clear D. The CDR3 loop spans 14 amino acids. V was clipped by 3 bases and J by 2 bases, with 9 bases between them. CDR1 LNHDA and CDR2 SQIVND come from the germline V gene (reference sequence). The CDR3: CASSMRLHTDTQYF. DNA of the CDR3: TGTGCCAGTAGTATGAGACTGCACACAGATACGCAGTATTTT.

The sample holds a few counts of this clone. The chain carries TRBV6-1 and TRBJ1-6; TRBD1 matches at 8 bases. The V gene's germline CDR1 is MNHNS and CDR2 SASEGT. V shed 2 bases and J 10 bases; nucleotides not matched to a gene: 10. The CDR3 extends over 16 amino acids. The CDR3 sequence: CASSEFSGQGESPLHF. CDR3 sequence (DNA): TGTGCCAGCAGTGAATTTTCAGGACAGGGTGAATCACCCCTCCACTTT.

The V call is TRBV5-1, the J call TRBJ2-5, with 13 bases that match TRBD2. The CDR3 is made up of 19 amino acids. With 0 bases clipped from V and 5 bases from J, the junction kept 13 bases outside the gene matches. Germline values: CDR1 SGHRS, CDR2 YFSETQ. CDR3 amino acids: CASSLGRGLAGILSETQYF. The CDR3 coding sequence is TGCGCCAGCAGCTTGGGTAGGGGACTAGCGGGAATTCTTAGTGAGACCCAGTACTTC.

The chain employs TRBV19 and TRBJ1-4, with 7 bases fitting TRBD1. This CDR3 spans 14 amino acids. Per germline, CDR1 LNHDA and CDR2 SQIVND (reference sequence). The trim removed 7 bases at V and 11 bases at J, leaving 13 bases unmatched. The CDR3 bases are TGTGCCAGTACCCAACAGGGGAGAGTGAAGAAACTGTTTTTT. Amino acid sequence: CASTQQGRVKKLFF.

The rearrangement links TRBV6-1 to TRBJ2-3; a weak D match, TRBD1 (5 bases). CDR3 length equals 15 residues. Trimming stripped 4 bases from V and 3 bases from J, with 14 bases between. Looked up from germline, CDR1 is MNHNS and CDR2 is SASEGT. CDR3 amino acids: CASSVEPAGTDTQYF. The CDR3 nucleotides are TGTGCCAGCAGTGTAGAGCCAGCAGGGACAGATACGCAGTATTTT.

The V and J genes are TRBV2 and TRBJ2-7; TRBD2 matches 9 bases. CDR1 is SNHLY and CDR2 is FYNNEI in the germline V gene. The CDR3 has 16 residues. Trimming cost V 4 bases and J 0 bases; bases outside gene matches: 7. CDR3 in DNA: TGTGCCAGCAGTGTCACGACTAGCGGTAGCTCCTACGAGCAGTACTTC. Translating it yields CASSVTTSGSSYEQYF. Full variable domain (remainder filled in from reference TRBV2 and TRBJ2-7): EPEVTQTPSHQVTQMGQEVILRCVPISNHLYFYWYRQILGQKVEFLVSFYNNEISEKSEIFDDQFSVERPDGSNFTLKIRSTKLEDSAMYFCASSVTTSGSSYEQYFGPGTRLTVT.

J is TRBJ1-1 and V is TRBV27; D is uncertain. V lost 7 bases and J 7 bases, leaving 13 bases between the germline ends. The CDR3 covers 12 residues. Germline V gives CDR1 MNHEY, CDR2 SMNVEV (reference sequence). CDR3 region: CASTTGSLEAFF. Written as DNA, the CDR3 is TGTGCCAGCACTACGGGGAGTCTTGAAGCTTTCTTT.

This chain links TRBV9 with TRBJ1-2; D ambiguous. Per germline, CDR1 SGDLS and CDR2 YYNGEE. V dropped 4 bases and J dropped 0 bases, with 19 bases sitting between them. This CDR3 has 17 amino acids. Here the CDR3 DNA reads TGTGCCAGCAGCCCCCTGGAGGGTGCTACCCCTAACTATGGCTACACCTTC. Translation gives CASSPLEGATPNYGYTF.

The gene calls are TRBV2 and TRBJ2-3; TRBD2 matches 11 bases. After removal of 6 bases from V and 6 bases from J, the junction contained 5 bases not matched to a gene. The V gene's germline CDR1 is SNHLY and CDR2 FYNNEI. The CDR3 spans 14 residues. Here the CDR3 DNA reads TGTGCCAGCAGGGGACTAGCGGTACGGGATACGCAGTATTTT. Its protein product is CASRGLAVRDTQYF.

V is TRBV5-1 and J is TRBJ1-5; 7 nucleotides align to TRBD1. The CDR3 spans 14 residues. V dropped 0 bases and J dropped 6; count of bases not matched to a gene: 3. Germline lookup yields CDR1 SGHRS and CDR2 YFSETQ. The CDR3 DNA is TGCGCCAGCAGCTTGGGGCAGGGGGGTCAGCCCCAGCATTTT. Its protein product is CASSLGQGGQPQHF.

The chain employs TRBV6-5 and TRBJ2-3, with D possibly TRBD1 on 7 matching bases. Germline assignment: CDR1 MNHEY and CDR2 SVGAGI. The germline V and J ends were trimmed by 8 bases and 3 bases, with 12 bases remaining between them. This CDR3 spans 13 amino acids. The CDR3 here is CASGAGGTDTQYF. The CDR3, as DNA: TGTGCCAGCGGTGCAGGGGGGACAGATACGCAGTATTTT.

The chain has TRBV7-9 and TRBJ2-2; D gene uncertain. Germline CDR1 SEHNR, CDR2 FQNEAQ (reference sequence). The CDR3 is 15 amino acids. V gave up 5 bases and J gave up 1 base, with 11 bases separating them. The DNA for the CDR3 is TGTGCCAGCAGCCCCCCGCCGGTGAACACCGGGGAGCTGTTTTTT. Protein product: CASSPPPVNTGELFF. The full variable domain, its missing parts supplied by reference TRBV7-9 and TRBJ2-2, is DTGVSQNPRHKITKRGQNVTFRCDPISEHNRLYWYRQTLGQGPEFLTYFQNEAQLEKSRLLSDRFSAERPKGSFSTLEIQRTEQGDSAMYLCASSPPPVNTGELFFGEGSRLTVL.

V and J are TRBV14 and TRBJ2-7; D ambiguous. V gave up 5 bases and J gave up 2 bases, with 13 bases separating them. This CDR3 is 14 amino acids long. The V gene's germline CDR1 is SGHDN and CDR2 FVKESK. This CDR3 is CASSGLARPYEQYF. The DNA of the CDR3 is TGTGCCAGCAGCGGTTTAGCTAGGCCCTACGAGCAGTACTTC.

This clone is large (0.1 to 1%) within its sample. The CDR3, as DNA: TGTGCCAGCAGGGAAACTGCAGACAGGGGGTATAATTCACCCCTCCACTTT. Its translation is CASRETADRGYNSPLHF. The chain links TRBV6-1 to TRBJ1-6; 9 nucleotides agree with TRBD1. CDR1 and CDR2 (germline): MNHNS, SASEGT. The CDR3 length is 17 residues. V shed 6 bases and J 4 bases; nucleotides not matched to a gene: 10.

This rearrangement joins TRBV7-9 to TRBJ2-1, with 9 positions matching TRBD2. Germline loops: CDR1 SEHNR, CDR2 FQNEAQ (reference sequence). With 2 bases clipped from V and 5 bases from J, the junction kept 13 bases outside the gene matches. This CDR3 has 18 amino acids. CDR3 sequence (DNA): TGTGCCAGCAGCTTATATTTGGGCGGGGGGGCGCAGGACAATGAGCAGTTCTTC. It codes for CASSLYLGGGAQDNEQFF.

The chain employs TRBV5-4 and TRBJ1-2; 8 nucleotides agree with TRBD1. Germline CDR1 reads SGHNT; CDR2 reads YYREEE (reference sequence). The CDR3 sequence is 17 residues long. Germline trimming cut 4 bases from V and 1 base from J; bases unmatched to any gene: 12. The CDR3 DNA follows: TGTGCCAGCAGCCCGGGGACAGGCGGGGGATATAACTATGGCTACACCTTC. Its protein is CASSPGTGGGYNYGYTF.

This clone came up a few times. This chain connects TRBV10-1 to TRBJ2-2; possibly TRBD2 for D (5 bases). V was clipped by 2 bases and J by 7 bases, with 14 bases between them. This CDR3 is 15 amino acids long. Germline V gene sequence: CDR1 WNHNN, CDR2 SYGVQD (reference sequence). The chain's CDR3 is CASSERSGPVGELFF. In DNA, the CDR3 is TGCGCCAGCAGTGAGCGAAGCGGACCGGTCGGGGAGCTGTTTTTT.

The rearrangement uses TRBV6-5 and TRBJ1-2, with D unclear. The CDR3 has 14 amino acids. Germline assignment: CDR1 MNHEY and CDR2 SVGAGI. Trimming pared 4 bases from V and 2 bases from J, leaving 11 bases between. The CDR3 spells CASSSTIQNYGYTF. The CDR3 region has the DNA TGTGCCAGCAGTTCGACAATCCAGAACTATGGCTACACCTTC.

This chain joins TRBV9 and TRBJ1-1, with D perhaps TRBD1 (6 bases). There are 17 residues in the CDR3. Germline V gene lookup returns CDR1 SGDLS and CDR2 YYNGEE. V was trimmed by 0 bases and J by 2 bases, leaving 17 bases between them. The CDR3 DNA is TGTGCCAGCAGCGTAGAGAGGGGGATCGGGCTAAACACTGAAGCTTTCTTT. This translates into CASSVERGIGLNTEAFF.

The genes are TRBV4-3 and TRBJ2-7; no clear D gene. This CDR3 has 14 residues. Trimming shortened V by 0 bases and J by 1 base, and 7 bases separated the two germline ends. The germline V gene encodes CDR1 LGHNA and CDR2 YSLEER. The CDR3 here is CASSQERESYEQYF. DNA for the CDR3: TGCGCCAGCAGCCAAGAGCGAGAATCCTACGAGCAGTACTTC.

Written as DNA, the CDR3 is TGTGCCAGCAGCTTGGAGCCTTTCGCGAGGAGGGACGCCTACGAGCAGTACTTC. Amino acids: CASSLEPFARRDAYEQYF. The chain uses TRBV5-6 and TRBJ2-7; D possibly corresponds to TRBD2 (6 bases). The CDR3 contains 18 residues. Trimming left V 0 bases short and J 2 bases short, with 21 bases between. Germline values: CDR1 SGHDT, CDR2 YYEEEE.

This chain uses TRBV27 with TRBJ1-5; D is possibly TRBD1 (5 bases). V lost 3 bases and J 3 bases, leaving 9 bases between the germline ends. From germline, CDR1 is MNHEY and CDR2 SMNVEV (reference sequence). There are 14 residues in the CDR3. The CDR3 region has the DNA TGTGCCAGCAGTTTCGACAGTGACAATCAGCCCCAGCATTTT. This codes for CASSFDSDNQPQHF.

This CDR3 reads CASGLTAGGRGQPQHF. CDR3 coding DNA: TGTGCTAGTGGTTTGACTGCGGGGGGGCGCGGGCAGCCCCAGCATTTT. V is TRBV12-5 and J is TRBJ1-5, with D perhaps TRBD1 (6 bases). V lost 2 bases, J lost 7 bases, and 18 bases lay in between. Germline V gene lookup returns CDR1 LGHNT and CDR2 FRNRAP. The CDR3 consists of 16 residues.

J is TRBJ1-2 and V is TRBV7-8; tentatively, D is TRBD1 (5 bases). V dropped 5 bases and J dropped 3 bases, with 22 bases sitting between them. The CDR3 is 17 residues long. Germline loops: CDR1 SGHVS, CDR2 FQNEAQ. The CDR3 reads CASSEFARGTGDYGYTF. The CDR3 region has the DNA TGTGCCAGCAGCGAATTCGCCCGGGGGACCGGAGACTATGGCTACACCTTC.